This T cell receptor beta chain was identified during a study of PD-1 blockade in classical Hodgkin lymphoma. Some clones are missing from TCRdb's copy, which holds only in-frame ones; the method was immunoSEQ multiplex PCR. Among 5,500 to 8,000 clones listed, roughly 82% were seen once. Noted time point: cycle 4 day 1 (C4D1), after around six weeks of nivolumab. No patient escaped relapse after autologous stem cell transplantation, and brentuximab vedotin exposure varied. Study-wide findings and caveats: Patients with an early start, nivolumab under 1 year after ASCT, were excluded. The study found that TCR diversity rose significantly by C4D1 in CD4+ but not CD8+ cells.

Comment on this clone: No antigen is known for it.

The sequenced sample was peripheral blood mononuclear cells (PBMCs), obtained before the fourth cycle of nivolumab. This TCR derives from a human donor with classical Hodgkin lymphoma.

The CDR3 sequence: CASSSIGQGDYEQYF. The CDR3 nucleotides are TGCGCCAGCAGCTCGATCGGACAGGGGGACTACGAGCAGTACTTC. The rearrangement uses TRBV5-1 and TRBJ2-7; TRBD1 agrees at 10 bases. The CDR3 runs to 15 residues. V lost 3 bases to trimming and J lost 3 bases; unmatched junction nucleotides: 6. Germline-derived CDR1 and CDR2 are SGHRS and YFSETQ. Looking up the rest from reference TRBV5-1 and TRBJ2-7 gives the full variable domain: KAGVTQTPRYLIKTRGQQVTLSCSPISGHRSVSWYQQTPGQGLQFLFEYFSETQRNKGNFPGRFSGRQFSNSRSEMNVSTLELGDSALYLCASSSIGQGDYEQYFGPGTRLTVT.